This T cell receptor (beta chain) was sequenced in a study of OX40 agonist ivuxolimab in advanced cancers. About the full investigation: Ivuxolimab was a fully human IgG2 agonistic monoclonal antibody targeting the costimulatory receptor OX40 (CD134). Intravenous ivuxolimab was administered to patients every 2 weeks at six dose levels: 0.01, 0.1, 0.3, 1.5, 3 and 10 mg/kg. Of the approximately 50 dose-escalation patients, hepatocellular carcinoma was present in 19, melanoma in around 15, renal cell carcinoma in 9 and head and neck cancer in 9. In the dose-escalation cohort, more than 75% of patients were male, and the mean age was around 60 years, with a range of about 23 to 90. Prior anti-PD-1, anti-PD-L1 or anti-CTLA-4 therapy was permitted, and 35% to 40% of dose-escalation patients had received checkpoint inhibitors. Partial responses occurred in three dose-escalation patients: two with cutaneous melanoma and one with hepatocellular carcinoma. The point of sequencing TCRbeta in the periphery was to test whether ivuxolimab changed TCR sequence diversity and drove clonal T-cell expansion. The monotherapy dose-escalation portion (N of about 49 patients) of the phase I ivuxolimab trial is reported in the paper. Overall study results and their limits: At doses of 0.1 to 3.0 mg/kg, clonal expansion of both CD4+ and CD8+ T cells in blood was seen between baseline and week 6. In the 0.1-3.0 mg/kg groups, partial responders had among the lowest normalized peripheral clonal expansion, particularly in CD8+ T cells. Low levels of normalized T-cell clonal expansion were also seen in some patients who did not respond. After ivuxolimab, more expanded clones were found on average in CD8+ T cells than in CD4+ T cells. Antigen specificity was not determined for the clonally expanded peripheral T cells.

A remark on this clone: The target of this receptor is not known. No base-level quality is on record; no much larger clone is a single base apart.

The trial excluded patients who had a history of autoimmune disease or who were on systemic immunosuppression. Peripheral blood for TCR sequencing was drawn from every dose cohort at baseline, at cycle 4 day 1 and at cycle 7 day 1. Samples came from an open-label, multicenter, first-in-human phase I dose-escalation trial of ivuxolimab. Adults with locally advanced or metastatic melanoma, renal cell carcinoma, hepatocellular carcinoma or head and neck squamous cell carcinoma were enrolled in the trial. Before TCR sequencing, CD4+ T cells and CD8+ T cells were sorted from peripheral blood as separate populations. For sequencing of the TCRbeta CDR3 region, genomic DNA was extracted from the sorted cells. The immunoSEQ Assay was used to sequence the TCRbeta CDR3 regions. The source is immuneACCESS, and TCRdb retained only in-frame sequences with V and J called. Part of the clones is not carried over; for the studies checked, unresolved V genes explain less than half of this, and the remainder is unexplained. This sample holds tens of thousands of clones; less than 90% were observed only once. The ten largest clones add up to about 30% of the sample.

V is cut by 0 bases and J by 5 bases, and the space between the germline ends is 17 bases. Counted from cysteine to phenylalanine, this CDR3 has 17 amino acids. The retained sequence is limited to the CDR3, 51 bases, with the frame set at the first base. This chain is built from TRBV6-7 and TRBJ1-5; TRBD1 is a possible D gene, resting on 6 matching bases. TRBV6-7 is noted as an ORF with a role that remains uncertain. The TCR sequence derives from an adult with an advanced solid tumor such as melanoma, head and neck, liver or kidney cancer. Sequences were derived from CD4+ or CD8+ T cells sorted from blood, sampled in a trial of the OX40 agonist ivuxolimab. The CDR3 region: CASSYSSIGGGYQPQHF. The DNA reads TGTGCCAGCAGTTACTCATCCATAGGGGGTGGATATCAGCCCCAGCATTTT.